The 2 T cell receptor beta chains below all came from one sample that was sequenced in a study of blood T cell repertoires in COVID-19. Assay used: immunoSEQ multiplex PCR; TCRdb lists only in-frame clones, some missing. The data hold around 330,000 clones, with roughly 88% observed a single time. Sequenced: peripheral blood. Every receptor here comes from a woman aged 25 to 45 with COVID-19, enrolled during active disease.

The chain uses TRBV7-9 and TRBJ1-2; D is possibly TRBD1 (6 bases). The CDR3 is made up of 16 amino acids. Between the trimmed V and J ends, which lost 1 base and 8 bases, there was a span of 20 bases. Germline V gene data show CDR1 as SEHNR and CDR2 as FQNEAQ (reference sequence). This CDR3 reads CASSLDTQGPGYGYTF. Here the CDR3 DNA reads TGTGCCAGCAGCTTAGATACACAGGGTCCGGGGTACGGCTACACCTTC.

The V call is TRBV27, the J call TRBJ1-3; TRBD1 agrees at 8 bases. With 6 bases clipped from V and 4 bases from J, the junction kept 5 bases outside the gene matches. The CDR3 has 14 amino acids. CDR1 is MNHEY, CDR2 SMNVEV, per germline (reference sequence). This chain's CDR3 is CASSSGGTGNTIYF. CDR3 in DNA: TGTGCCAGCAGCTCAGGGGGCACCGGAAACACCATATATTTT.